This TCR beta chain appears in the sequencing data of a study of blood T cell repertoires in COVID-19. Study at large: Samples representing acute and convalescent COVID-19 were sourced from the United States, Italy and Spain. The cDNA or gDNA used as material had been derived from T cells, B-cell-depleted T cells, or PBMCs.

There are 15 residues in the CDR3. The germline V gene encodes CDR1 SNHLY and CDR2 FYNNEI. Losses at the gene ends were 7 bases for V and 3 bases for J; bases not matched to a gene: 5. In the study's own analysis: Nucleated cell number was recorded as an estimate derived from reference gene primer amplification. The protocol was immunoSEQ multiplex PCR, while the TCRdb copy is restricted to in-frame clones and leaves out a portion. V and J calls and clone size come straight from that table; D and trimming were deduced from the DNA. Altogether 150,000 to 200,000 clones are present, approximately 91% being singletons, with the ten largest covering about 2%.

Sequencing used peripheral blood. This receptor was taken from a man aged 18 to 29 with acute or convalescent COVID-19. The chain links TRBV2 to TRBJ1-5; 11 nucleotides line up with TRBD1. In DNA, the CDR3 is TGTGCCAGCAATACGGACAGGGGGCCCAATCAGCCCCAGCATTTT. Encoded protein: CASNTDRGPNQPQHF.